Presented here are 27 T cell receptor beta chains from one specimen sequenced in a study of cytomegalovirus exposure and HLA in healthy donors. It was with 60 Vbeta and 13 Jbeta primers that the PCR ran. Assay used: immunoSEQ multiplex PCR; TCRdb lists only in-frame clones, some missing. The sample includes about 180,000 clones, just over 75% of them seen just once. The sequencing sample was made of PBMCs. These receptors all stem from a man aged 18 to 29 in good health and CMV-seronegative.

V and J are TRBV28 and TRBJ1-1; the D is unclear. This CDR3 has 14 amino acids. Germline V gene lookup returns CDR1 MDHEN and CDR2 SYDVKM. Trimming took 4 bases from V and 0 from J, leaving 9 bases between them. CDR3 nucleotide sequence: TGTGCCAGCAGTTCACAGCTCATGAACACTGAAGCTTTCTTT. Protein: CASSSQLMNTEAFF.

This clone was counted only a few times. The rearrangement links TRBV7-2 to TRBJ1-3; 7 bases align to TRBD1. J lost 7 bases, V lost 4 bases, and 4 bases had no gene match. Germline CDR1 is SGHTA and CDR2 is FQGNSA. The CDR3 spans 13 residues. The CDR3 is CASSSSTGNTIYF. CDR3 nucleotide sequence: TGTGCCAGCAGCTCATCGACAGGGAACACCATATATTTT.

V is TRBV7-2 and J is TRBJ1-2; D not certain. This CDR3 contains 13 residues. V was shortened by 5 bases and J by 2 bases, with 9 bases between the two germline ends. Germline V gives CDR1 SGHTA, CDR2 FQGNSA. The CDR3 here is CASSLDTNYGYTF. CDR3 sequence (DNA): TGTGCCAGCAGCCTAGACACGAACTATGGCTACACCTTC.

In this sample, this clone turned up once. CDR3 nucleotides: TGTGCCAGCAGCGGCCGGACAGAGGTCCATGGCTACACCTTC. This encodes CASSGRTEVHGYTF. V usage is TRBV9 and J usage is TRBJ1-2; D is possibly TRBD1 (6 bases). Germline V gives CDR1 SGDLS, CDR2 YYNGEE. V lost 3 bases to trimming and J lost 6 bases, with 15 bases between them. The CDR3 length is 14 residues.

The chain recombines TRBV27 with TRBJ2-1; D possibly corresponds to TRBD2 (5 bases). V shed 5 bases and J shed 4 bases, with 15 bases lying between them. CDR1 and CDR2 from the germline V gene are MNHEY and SMNVEV (reference sequence). The CDR3 spans 15 residues. CDR3 coding DNA: TGTGCCAGCAGTCACGGGGTCGGTGCGTACAATGAGCAGTTCTTC. It codes for CASSHGVGAYNEQFF.

This chain connects TRBV5-6 to TRBJ2-7; 9 bases match TRBD1. V dropped 2 bases and J dropped 5; count of bases not matched to a gene: 8. There are 15 residues in the CDR3. Germline CDR1 is SGHDT and CDR2 is YYEEEE. CDR3 DNA sequence: TGTGCCAGCAGCTTCCGGGACAGGGACCAGCACGAGCAGTACTTC. Amino acids: CASSFRDRDQHEQYF. The full variable domain, rest sourced from reference TRBV5-6 and TRBJ2-7, is DAGVTQSPTHLIKTRGQQVTLRCSPKSGHDTVSWYQQALGQGPQFIFQYYEEEERQRGNFPDRFSGHQFPNYSSELNVNALLLGDSALYLCASSFRDRDQHEQYFGPGTRLTVT.

The V and J genes are TRBV6-1 and TRBJ1-2, with D hard to call. V was clipped by 5 bases and J by 6 bases, with 4 bases between them. Germline V CDR1 and CDR2: MNHNS, SASEGT. The CDR3 is 10 residues long. The chain's CDR3 is CASSSDGYTF. CDR3 coding DNA: TGTGCCAGCAGTTCAGATGGCTACACCTTC.

This clone was recorded once. V usage is TRBV5-1 and J usage is TRBJ2-5; 9 bases are shared with TRBD2. The DNA end favors TRBJ2-7, so the J call may be wrong. Germline assignment: CDR1 SGHRS and CDR2 YFSETQ. This CDR3 comprises 15 residues. CDR3 protein: CASSQLAGVGYEQYF. For the CDR3, the DNA is TGCGCCAGCAGCCAACTAGCGGGCGTAGGCTACGAGCAGTACTTC.

This clone is a singleton in its sample. The genes are TRBV27 and TRBJ2-7, with D unclear. Germline V gene lookup returns CDR1 MNHEY and CDR2 SMNVEV (reference sequence). This CDR3 has 12 residues. V was clipped by 6 bases and J by 4 bases, with 10 bases between them. CDR3 in DNA: TGTGCCAGCAGCCACACCCAATACGAGCAGTACTTC. It specifies CASSHTQYEQYF.

J is TRBJ2-1 and V is TRBV15; D remains ambiguous. With 0 bases removed from V and 12 bases from J, the gap between germline ends came to 15 bases. The CDR3 is 14 residues long. Germline V gene lookup returns CDR1 LNHNV and CDR2 YYDKDF (reference sequence). In DNA form, the CDR3 reads TGTGCCACCAGCAGAGATCGCGCATACTCGCGGCAGTTCTTC. This sequence encodes CATSRDRAYSRQFF.

CDR3 in amino acids: CASSYHGQGAAPGELFF. For the CDR3, the DNA is TGCGCCAGCAGCTACCACGGGCAGGGGGCTGCTCCCGGGGAGCTGTTTTTT. The chain employs TRBV5-1 and TRBJ2-2, with 8 bases matching TRBD1. This CDR3 contains 17 residues. Per germline, CDR1 SGHRS and CDR2 YFSETQ. Trimming cost V 3 bases and J 6 bases; bases outside gene matches: 13.

This clone was detected only once. The V gene is TRBV29-1, the J gene TRBJ1-2; 7 bases line up with TRBD1. CDR3 length: 15 amino acids. Trimming cost V 3 bases and J 0 bases; bases outside gene matches: 7. CDR1 is SQVTM and CDR2 is ANQGSEA in the germline V gene. CDR3 protein: CSVEGTGEANYGYTF. Here the CDR3 DNA reads TGCAGCGTTGAGGGAACAGGGGAGGCTAACTATGGCTACACCTTC. The full variable domain, in which reference TRBV29-1 and TRBJ1-2 provide the parts outside the CDR3, is SAVISQKPSRDICQRGTSLTIQCQVDSQVTMMFWYRQQPGQSLTLIATANQGSEATYESGFVIDKFPISRPNLTFSTLTVSNMSPEDSSIYLCSVEGTGEANYGYTFGSGTRLTVV.

The CDR3 nucleotides read TGTGCCAGCAGCTTCGGGGACACCGCTAACTATGGCTACACCTTC. This codes for CASSFGDTANYGYTF. The chain has TRBV7-9 and TRBJ1-2; TRBD1 might be the D (6 bases). The CDR3 has 15 residues. Per germline, CDR1 SEHNR and CDR2 FQNEAQ (reference sequence). V lost 3 bases and J lost 0, with 11 bases in between.

Comments on this clone: Other DNA sequences in this specimen translate into the identical CDR3. The chain is built from TRBV2 and TRBJ2-7; maybe TRBD1 (6 bases). The CDR3 runs to 13 residues. Germline V gene sequence: CDR1 SNHLY, CDR2 FYNNEI. Trimming took off 6 bases at V and 2 bases at J, with 11 bases between the two ends. DNA of the CDR3: TGTGCCAGCAGCCGGGACAAAACCTACGAGCAGTACTTC. Amino acid sequence: CASSRDKTYEQYF.

This clone has just a few counts. J is TRBJ1-3 and V is TRBV5-1; D gene uncertain. In germline, CDR1 is SGHRS, CDR2 YFSETQ. Trimming left V 1 base short and J 4 bases short, with 12 bases between. The CDR3 runs 15 residues. CDR3 sequence (DNA): TGCGCCAGCAGCTTGCGTCGGGAGCTGGGAAACACCATATATTTT. Residues: CASSLRRELGNTIYF.

V is TRBV15 and J is TRBJ2-5; 11 nucleotides align to TRBD2. The CDR3 extends over 17 amino acids. CDR1 and CDR2 from the germline V gene are LNHNV and YYDKDF (reference sequence). After removal of 0 bases from V and 12 bases from J, the junction contained 15 bases not matched to a gene. CDR3 in amino acids: CATSRDLTLGLAGGKYF. DNA for the CDR3: TGTGCCACCAGCAGAGATCTCACACTAGGGCTAGCGGGAGGAAAGTACTTC.

CDR3 bases: TGTGCCGGCCAGACAGGGCCGAACACTGAAGCTTTCTTT. It specifies CAGQTGPNTEAFF. The chain employs TRBV6-1 and TRBJ1-1, with 7 bases matching TRBD1. Germline V lookup: CDR1 MNHNS, CDR2 SASEGT. Trimming removed 11 bases from V and 1 base from J; junction bases left unmatched: 7. The CDR3 contains 13 residues.

This clone showed up just a few times. The gene calls are TRBV11-2 and TRBJ2-7; 9 bases fit TRBD1. CDR1 is SGHAT, CDR2 FQNNGV, per germline. J lost 5 bases, V lost 5 bases, and 1 base had no gene match. CDR3 length: 12 residues. The CDR3, as DNA: TGTGCCAGCAGCCGGGACAGGGACGAGCAGTACTTC. Its protein is CASSRDRDEQYF.

This chain links TRBV5-4 with TRBJ2-5; 7 positions agree with TRBD2. J gave up 2 bases and V 3 bases, and 7 bases lay outside the gene matches. CDR3 length: 15 amino acids. The germline CDR1 and CDR2 sequences are SGHNT and YYREEE (reference sequence). As DNA, the CDR3 is TGTGCCAGCAGCTCTACGACTAGCACTCAAGAGACCCAGTACTTC. It yields the protein CASSSTTSTQETQYF.

This clone was seen only once. The genes are TRBV6-5 and TRBJ1-4, with D possibly being TRBD1 (5 bases). Germline-derived CDR1 and CDR2 are MNHEY and SVGAGI. The CDR3 spans 14 residues. V lost 0 bases to trimming and J lost 7 bases, with 9 bases between them. The DNA for the CDR3 is TGTGCCAGCAGTTACTCTTGGGGGGGTGAAAAACTGTTTTTT. This encodes CASSYSWGGEKLFF.

Written as DNA, the CDR3 is TGTGCCAGCAGTGATGGAGACCCTTCCTACAATGAGCAGTTCTTC. It codes for CASSDGDPSYNEQFF. The genes are TRBV25-1 and TRBJ2-1; the D is unclear. Trimming removed 3 bases from V and 1 base from J, with 10 bases in between. The CDR3 sequence is 15 residues long. CDR1 and CDR2 (germline): MGHDK, SYGVNS.

This clone has only a few counts. The genes are TRBV9 and TRBJ2-1; tentatively, D is TRBD2 (6 bases). The CDR3 has 17 amino acids. The germline V gene encodes CDR1 SGDLS and CDR2 YYNGEE. Deletions cut 0 bases from V and 3 bases from J, with 16 bases between. CDR3 amino acids: CASSVGGRLGVYNEQFF. The CDR3 DNA reads as TGTGCCAGCAGCGTAGGGGGAAGACTAGGGGTCTACAATGAGCAGTTCTTC.

This clone was recorded only once. This chain joins TRBV6-6 and TRBJ2-5; possible D gene TRBD1, 5 bases. The germline V gene has CDR1 MNHNY and CDR2 SVGAGI (reference sequence). The germline V and J ends were trimmed by 3 bases and 9 bases, with 23 bases remaining between them. This CDR3 contains 16 residues. CDR3 amino acids: CASSYSPVDPAGSQYF. CDR3 sequence (DNA): TGTGCCAGCAGTTATTCCCCCGTGGACCCGGCAGGGTCCCAGTACTTC.

The chain recombines TRBV11-2 with TRBJ2-6; possible D gene TRBD2, 6 bases. The CDR3 is 18 amino acids. V was cut by 6 bases and J by 0 bases, with 18 bases left in between. The V gene's germline CDR1 is SGHAT and CDR2 FQNNGV. CDR3 loop: CASSAYGGPTSGANVLTF. As DNA, the CDR3 is TGTGCCAGCAGTGCTTACGGGGGTCCGACCTCTGGGGCCAACGTCCTGACTTTC.

The V call is TRBV9, the J call TRBJ2-1; no firm D call. Trimming stripped 3 bases from V and 2 bases from J, with 15 bases between. Germline CDR1 is SGDLS and CDR2 is YYNGEE. The CDR3 has 16 residues. The CDR3 is CASSAESDPPYNEQFF. CDR3 DNA sequence: TGTGCCAGCAGCGCCGAAAGCGACCCGCCCTACAATGAGCAGTTCTTC.

This clone was counted once. This specimen includes other DNA sequences encoding the same CDR3. The chain links TRBV6-6 to TRBJ1-2; the match to TRBD1 covers 8 bases. V was pared by 5 bases and J by 0 bases, with 2 bases of the junction left unmatched. Germline assignment: CDR1 MNHNY and CDR2 SVGAGI (reference sequence). This CDR3 is 14 amino acids long. The CDR3 DNA reads as TGTGCCAGCAGTCAGACAGGGGCTAACTATGGCTACACCTTC. Protein sequence: CASSQTGANYGYTF.

This sequence joins TRBV5-5 and TRBJ2-7; TRBD1 matches 10 bases. This CDR3 spans 15 amino acids. In germline, CDR1 is SGHKS, CDR2 YYEKEE (reference sequence). Losses at the gene ends were 3 bases for V and 2 bases for J; bases not matched to a gene: 5. CDR3 in amino acids: CASSYDGTGAYEQYF. The CDR3 nucleotides are TGTGCCAGCAGCTACGATGGGACAGGGGCCTACGAGCAGTACTTC.